Below, one T cell receptor (beta chain) is given with its context. This specimen belongs to a study of blood T cell repertoires in COVID-19. The protocol was immunoSEQ multiplex PCR, while the TCRdb copy is restricted to in-frame clones and leaves out a portion. Among 98,000 or so clones listed, roughly four fifths were seen once. The V end was cut by 6 bases, the J end by 1 base, with 9 bases between. The CDR3 spans 14 residues. Germline assignment: CDR1 LGHNA and CDR2 YNFKEQ. The chain carries TRBV4-2 and TRBJ2-2; D is possibly TRBD2 (6 bases). The clonotype comes from a man between 60 and 70 years old with acute or convalescent COVID-19. The material sequenced was peripheral blood. The CDR3 DNA reads TGTGCCAGCAGTCGTAGCGGGAACACCGGGGAGCTGTTTTTT. As protein: CASSRSGNTGELFF.